This entry is about one T cell receptor (beta chain). The entry originates in a study of control samples from healthy donors and cancer patients. The CDR3 extends over 16 amino acids. Produced via immunoSEQ multiplex PCR; TCRdb's table is partial and in-frame only. The repertoire consists of 190,000 or so clones, with about 93% occurring once and the leading ten covering more than 1.4%. The receptor was derived from a man between 18 and 29 years old in good health. The chain couples TRBV21-1 to TRBJ2-1; the D call TRBD2 from the table was never checked on the DNA. TRBV21-1 counts as a pseudogene. Sequenced material: blood. The CDR3 nucleotides read TGTGCCAGCAGCAACCTAGCGGGGGGACCTTACAATGAGCAGTTCTTC. Its translation is CASSNLAGGPYNEQFF.